This is a list of T cell receptor beta chains from one sample in a study of cytomegalovirus exposure and HLA in healthy donors. Generated by immunoSEQ multiplex PCR, the TCRdb table keeps only in-frame clones and is missing some. The sample has roughly 75,000 clones; the top ten hold approximately 0.78%. Specimen: PBMCs. The source is a boy younger than 18 in good health and CMV-seronegative. Each CDR3 is given with its conserved first and last residue. The D gene is left open where the match is weak.

TRBV7-2,NA,TRBJ2-1,TGTGCCAGCAGCTCCGACTATTACAATGAGCAGTTCTTC,CASSSDYYNEQFF
TRBV5-1,TRBD2,TRBJ2-2,TGCGCCAGCAGCTTGTGGGAGGGCCGGGCCGGGGAGCTGTTTTTT,CASSLWEGRAGELFF
TRBV6-1,NA,TRBJ2-3,TGTGCCAGCAGTGAGTTCCGGACAGATACGCAGTATTTT,CASSEFRTDTQYF
TRBV30,TRBD2,TRBJ2-3,TGTGCCTGGGCCAGCGGGAGAGGGCCAGATACGCAGTATTTT,CAWASGRGPDTQYF
TRBV5-4,NA,TRBJ2-5,TGTGCCAGCAGCTTCTCGGGGTTAGAGACCCAGTACTTC,CASSFSGLETQYF
TRBV10-3,TRBD2,TRBJ2-3,TGTGCCATCGGCGGGGGACTAGTCCCCGCAGATACGCAGTATTTT,CAIGGGLVPADTQYF
TRBV6-5,NA,TRBJ1-2,TGTGCCAGCAGTTACCGTCGGAGTAGCCTCTATGGCTACACCTTC,CASSYRRSSLYGYTF
TRBV5-1,TRBD2,TRBJ2-3,TGCGCCAGCAGCTCAGAACTAGCGGGCTGGGATACGCAGTATTTT,CASSSELAGWDTQYF
TRBV29-1,TRBD2,TRBJ2-3,TGCAGCGTTGAATTAAGACTAGCGGGTGGGGCAAGGGATACGCAGTATTTT,CSVELRLAGGARDTQYF
TRBV18,NA,TRBJ2-5,TGTGCCAGCTCACCCCTCCGAGAGACCCAGTACTTC,CASSPLRETQYF
TRBV28,NA,TRBJ1-5,TGTGCCAGCACCCGTCTAAGCAATCAGCCCCAGCATTTT,CASTRLSNQPQHF
TRBV10-3,TRBD2,TRBJ2-3,TGTGCCATCAGTGAAGGGGTTGGGACTAGCGGGAGTACAGATACGCAGTATTTT,CAISEGVGTSGSTDTQYF
TRBV7-9,TRBD2,TRBJ2-5,TGTGCCAGCAGCGAAACTAGCGGGGTTGAGACCCAGTACTTC,CASSETSGVETQYF
TRBV7-2,NA,TRBJ2-7,TGTGCCAGCAGCTCGCCCGACAGAGCCTACGAGCAGTACTTC,CASSSPDRAYEQYF
TRBV5-6,TRBD1,TRBJ1-3,TGTGCCAGCAGCGGGACAGGGTCTGGAAACACCATATATTTT,CASSGTGSGNTIYF
TRBV5-1,TRBD1,TRBJ1-1,TGCGCCAGCAGCCCGGGACAGGGGACAAGTTTTCACACTGAAGCTTTCTTT,CASSPGQGTSFHTEAFF
TRBV5-4,NA,TRBJ1-6,TGTGCCAGCAGCGCCCGACAGGTGTCTTCACCCCTCCACTTT,CASSARQVSSPLHF
TRBV10-3,NA,TRBJ2-7,TGTGCCATCAGTCTGACAGTGTACGAGCAGTACTTC,CAISLTVYEQYF
TRBV4-3,TRBD1,TRBJ1-3,TGCGCCAGCAGCCAAGGAGACAGGGCTGGAAACACCATATATTTT,CASSQGDRAGNTIYF
TRBV7-9,TRBD2,TRBJ2-7,TGTGCCAGCAGCTCCGGGAGCGGGGGCGCCTACGAGCAGTACTTC,CASSSGSGGAYEQYF
TRBV2,NA,TRBJ1-1,TGTGCCAGCAGTGTGAGGCTAAGGGGGACTGAAGCTTTCTTT,CASSVRLRGTEAFF
TRBV14,TRBD2,TRBJ2-7,TGTGCCAGCAGCGCGGGAGGCAACCCCTACGAGCAGTACTTC,CASSAGGNPYEQYF
TRBV15,TRBD2,TRBJ2-2,TGTGCCACCAGCGTCGGGAGGGATAACACCGGGGAGCTGTTTTTT,CATSVGRDNTGELFF
TRBV11-2,NA,TRBJ1-2,TGTGCCAGCAGCTTAGGGGCCGGCTATGGCTACACCTTC,CASSLGAGYGYTF
TRBV6-1,NA,TRBJ2-5,TGTGCCAGCAGGCTACTAGAGACCCAGTACTTC,CASRLLETQYF
TRBV4-2,NA,TRBJ2-1,TGTGCCAGCAGCCTCTCGAGCTCCGACAATGAGCAGTTCTTC,CASSLSSSDNEQFF
TRBV9,TRBD1,TRBJ2-5,TGTGCCAGCGGGATAGGACAGGGATTCCAAGAGACCCAGTACTTC,CASGIGQGFQETQYF
TRBV19,NA,TRBJ2-7,TGTGCCAGTAGTTTTCCGGGAAAGACGGCCTACGAGCAGTACTTC,CASSFPGKTAYEQYF
TRBV5-4,NA,TRBJ2-5,TGTGCCAGCAGCTTGGGGGTCGGAGGCCAAGAGACCCAGTACTTC,CASSLGVGGQETQYF
TRBV7-6,TRBD1,TRBJ1-1,TGTGCCAGCAGCTTGGTTGGGGGGACAGGGGTTTACACTGAAGCTTTCTTT,CASSLVGGTGVYTEAFF
TRBV14,NA,TRBJ2-7,TGTGCCAGCAGTCTTACCTACGAGCAGTACTTC,CASSLTYEQYF
TRBV11-2,TRBD1,TRBJ1-6,TGTGCCAGCAGCTTCCAGACAGGGAATTCACCCCTCCACTTT,CASSFQTGNSPLHF
TRBV9,NA,TRBJ1-1,TGTGCCAGCAGCCCCCCAGAGAACACTGAAGCTTTCTTT,CASSPPENTEAFF
TRBV6-5,TRBD1,TRBJ2-7,TGTGCCAGCAGTTACGATAGGGACAGGGAGTACGAGCAGTACTTC,CASSYDRDREYEQYF
TRBV7-9,TRBD1,TRBJ1-5,TGTGCCAGCAGCTCCCGGGACAGGGGAGCGCCCCAGCATTTT,CASSSRDRGAPQHF